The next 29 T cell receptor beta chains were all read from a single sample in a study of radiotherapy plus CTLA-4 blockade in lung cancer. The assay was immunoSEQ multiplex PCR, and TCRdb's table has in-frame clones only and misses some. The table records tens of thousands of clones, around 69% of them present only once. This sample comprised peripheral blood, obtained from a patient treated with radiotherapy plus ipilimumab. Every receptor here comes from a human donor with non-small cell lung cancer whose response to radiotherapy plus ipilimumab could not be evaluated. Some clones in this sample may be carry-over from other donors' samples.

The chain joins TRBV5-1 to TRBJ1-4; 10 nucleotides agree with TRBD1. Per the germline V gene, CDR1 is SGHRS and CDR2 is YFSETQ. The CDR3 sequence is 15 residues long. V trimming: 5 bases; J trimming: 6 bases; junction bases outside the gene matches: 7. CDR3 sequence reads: CASSERDRGDEKLFF. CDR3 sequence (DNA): TGCGCCAGCAGTGAGAGGGACAGGGGAGATGAAAAACTGTTTTTT.

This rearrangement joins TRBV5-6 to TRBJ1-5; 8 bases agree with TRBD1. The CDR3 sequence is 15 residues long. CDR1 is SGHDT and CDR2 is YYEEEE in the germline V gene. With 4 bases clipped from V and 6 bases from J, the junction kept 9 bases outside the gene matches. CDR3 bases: TGTGCCAGCAGCCGGGGGAGACAGGGGCGTCAGCCCCAGCATTTT. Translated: CASSRGRQGRQPQHF.

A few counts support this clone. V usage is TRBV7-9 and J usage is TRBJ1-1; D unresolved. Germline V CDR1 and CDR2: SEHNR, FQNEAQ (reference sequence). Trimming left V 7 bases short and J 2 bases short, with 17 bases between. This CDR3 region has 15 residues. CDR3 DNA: TGTGCCAGCAATCCCCCTCCGGGGATCAACACTGAAGCTTTCTTT. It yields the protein CASNPPPGINTEAFF.

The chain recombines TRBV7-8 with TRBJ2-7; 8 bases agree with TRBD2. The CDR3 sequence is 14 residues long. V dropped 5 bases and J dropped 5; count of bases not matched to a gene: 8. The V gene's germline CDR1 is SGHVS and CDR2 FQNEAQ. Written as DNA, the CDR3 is TGTGCCAGCAGCGGCGGACGCGGGGGGAACGAGCAGTACTTC. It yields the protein CASSGGRGGNEQYF.

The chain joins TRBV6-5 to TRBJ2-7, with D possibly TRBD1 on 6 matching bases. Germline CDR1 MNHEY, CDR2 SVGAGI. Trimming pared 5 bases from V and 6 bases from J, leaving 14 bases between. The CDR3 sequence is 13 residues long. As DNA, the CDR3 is TGTGCCAGCAGTCGGAACAGGGTTGGCGAGCAGTACTTC. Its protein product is CASSRNRVGEQYF.

Written as DNA, the CDR3 is TGTGCCAGCAGCCCCTTTAGAAGTAGCACCATATATTTT. Its translation: CASSPFRSSTIYF. The V call is TRBV13, the J call TRBJ1-3; D gene unclear. Germline assignment: CDR1 PRHDT and CDR2 FYEKMQ (reference sequence). V was pared by 5 bases and J by 9 bases, with 14 bases between. The CDR3 runs to 13 residues.

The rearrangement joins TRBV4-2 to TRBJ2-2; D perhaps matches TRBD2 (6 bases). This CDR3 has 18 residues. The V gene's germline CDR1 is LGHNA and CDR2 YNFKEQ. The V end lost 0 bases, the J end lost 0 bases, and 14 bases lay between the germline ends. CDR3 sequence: CASSQDRAGGANTGELFF. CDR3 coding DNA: TGTGCCAGCAGCCAAGATCGGGCTGGCGGGGCGAACACCGGGGAGCTGTTTTTT.

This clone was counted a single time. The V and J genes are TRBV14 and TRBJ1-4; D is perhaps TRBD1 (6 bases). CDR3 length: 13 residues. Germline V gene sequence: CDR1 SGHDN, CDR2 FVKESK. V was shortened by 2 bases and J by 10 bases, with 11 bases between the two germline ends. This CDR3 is CASSQQGISKLFF. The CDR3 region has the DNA TGTGCCAGCAGCCAACAGGGGATATCAAAACTGTTTTTT. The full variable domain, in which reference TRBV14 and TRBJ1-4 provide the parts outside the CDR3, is EAGVTQFPSHSVIEKGQTVTLRCDPISGHDNLYWYRRVMGKEIKFLLHFVKESKQDESGMPNNRFLAERTGGTYSTLKVQPAELEDSGVYFCASSQQGISKLFFGSGTQLSVL.

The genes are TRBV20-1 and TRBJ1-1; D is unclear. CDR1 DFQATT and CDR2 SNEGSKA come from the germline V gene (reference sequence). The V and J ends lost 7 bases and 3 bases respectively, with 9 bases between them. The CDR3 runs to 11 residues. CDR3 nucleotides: TGCAGTGTAGGGAGGGACACTGAAGCTTTCTTT. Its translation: CSVGRDTEAFF.

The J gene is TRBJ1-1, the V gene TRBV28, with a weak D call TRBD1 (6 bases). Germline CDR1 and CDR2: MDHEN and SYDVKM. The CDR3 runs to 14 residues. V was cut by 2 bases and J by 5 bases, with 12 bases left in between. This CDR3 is CASSLTGGSTEAFF. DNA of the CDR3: TGTGCCAGCAGTTTAACGGGGGGCTCGACTGAAGCTTTCTTT.

The CDR3 DNA follows: TGCGCCAGCAGTGAGTCGGGGACTCCCACTGAAGCTTTCTTT. Translated, it gives CASSESGTPTEAFF. The chain joins TRBV10-2 to TRBJ1-1; the D gene is possibly TRBD1 (5 bases). Germline-derived CDR1 and CDR2 are WSHSY and SAAADI. The CDR3 totals 14 residues. Trimming removed 0 bases at V and 4 bases at J, with 9 bases between.

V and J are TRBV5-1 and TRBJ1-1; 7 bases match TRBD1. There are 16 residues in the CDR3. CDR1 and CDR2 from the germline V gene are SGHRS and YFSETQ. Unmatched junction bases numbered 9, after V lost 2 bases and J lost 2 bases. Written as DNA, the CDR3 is TGCGCCAGCAGCTTAATCACCGGGACAGTCAACACTGAAGCTTTCTTT. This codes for CASSLITGTVNTEAFF.

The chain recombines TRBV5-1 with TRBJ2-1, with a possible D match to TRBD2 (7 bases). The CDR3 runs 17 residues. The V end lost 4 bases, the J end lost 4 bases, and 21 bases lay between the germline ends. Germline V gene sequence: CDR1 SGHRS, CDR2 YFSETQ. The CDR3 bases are TGCGCCAGCAGCCCGGGGGCTTTGGCTAGCGGATACAATGAGCAGTTCTTC. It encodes CASSPGALASGYNEQFF.

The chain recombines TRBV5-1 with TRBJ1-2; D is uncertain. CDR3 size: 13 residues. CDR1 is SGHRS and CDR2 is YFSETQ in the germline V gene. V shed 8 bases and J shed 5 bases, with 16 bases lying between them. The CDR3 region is CASRSEGGYGYTF. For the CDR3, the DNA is TGCGCCAGTCGGTCGGAAGGAGGGTATGGCTACACCTTC.

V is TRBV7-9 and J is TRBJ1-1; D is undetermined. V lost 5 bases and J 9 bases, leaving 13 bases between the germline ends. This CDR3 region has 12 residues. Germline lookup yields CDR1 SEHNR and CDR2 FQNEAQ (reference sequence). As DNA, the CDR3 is TGTGCCAGCAGCCCAACAGTGCCCAAAGCTTTCTTT. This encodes CASSPTVPKAFF.

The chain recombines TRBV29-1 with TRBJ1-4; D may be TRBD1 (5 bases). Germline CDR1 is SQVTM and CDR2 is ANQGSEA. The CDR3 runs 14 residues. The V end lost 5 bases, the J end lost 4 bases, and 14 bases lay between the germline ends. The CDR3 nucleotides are TGCAGCGTTTACCAGGGTTTCCTTAATGAAAAACTGTTTTTT. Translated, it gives CSVYQGFLNEKLFF.

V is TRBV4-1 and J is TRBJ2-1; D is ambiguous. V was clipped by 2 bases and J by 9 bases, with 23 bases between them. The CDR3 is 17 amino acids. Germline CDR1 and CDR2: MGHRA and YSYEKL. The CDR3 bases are TGCGCCAGCAGCCAACCCAACGTGCGGCCCCATCTTGGTGAGCAGTTCTTC. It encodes CASSQPNVRPHLGEQFF.

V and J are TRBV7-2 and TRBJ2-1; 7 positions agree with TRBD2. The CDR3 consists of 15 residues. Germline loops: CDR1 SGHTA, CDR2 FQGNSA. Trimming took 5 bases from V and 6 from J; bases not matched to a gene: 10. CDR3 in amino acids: CASSAQGIAGNEQFF. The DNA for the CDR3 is TGTGCCAGCAGCGCGCAGGGTATAGCGGGCAATGAGCAGTTCTTC.

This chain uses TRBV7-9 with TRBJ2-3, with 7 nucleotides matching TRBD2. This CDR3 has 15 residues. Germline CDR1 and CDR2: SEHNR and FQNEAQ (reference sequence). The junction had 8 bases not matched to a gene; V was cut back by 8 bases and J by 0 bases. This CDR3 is CASLGASGSTDTQYF. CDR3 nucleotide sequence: TGTGCCAGCCTCGGGGCTAGCGGAAGCACAGATACGCAGTATTTT.

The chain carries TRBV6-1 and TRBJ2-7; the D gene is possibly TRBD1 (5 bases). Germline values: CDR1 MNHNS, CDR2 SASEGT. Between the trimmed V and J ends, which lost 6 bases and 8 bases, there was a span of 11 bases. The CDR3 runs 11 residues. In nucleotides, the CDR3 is TGTGCCAGCAGCGTACAGGTACAGCAGTACTTC. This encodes CASSVQVQQYF.

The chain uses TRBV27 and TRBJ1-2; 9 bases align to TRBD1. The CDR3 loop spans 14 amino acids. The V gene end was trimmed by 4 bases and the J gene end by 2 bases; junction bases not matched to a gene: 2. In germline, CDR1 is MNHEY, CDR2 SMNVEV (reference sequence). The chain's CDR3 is CASSSGQGNYGYTF. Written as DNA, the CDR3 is TGTGCCAGCAGTTCAGGACAGGGGAACTATGGCTACACCTTC.

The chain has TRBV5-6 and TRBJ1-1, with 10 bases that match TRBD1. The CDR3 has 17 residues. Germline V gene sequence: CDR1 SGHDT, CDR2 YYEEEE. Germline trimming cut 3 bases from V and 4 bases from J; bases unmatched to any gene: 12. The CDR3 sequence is CASSSGTGAPRGTEAFF. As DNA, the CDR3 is TGTGCCAGCAGCTCCGGGACAGGGGCCCCGAGGGGCACTGAAGCTTTCTTT.

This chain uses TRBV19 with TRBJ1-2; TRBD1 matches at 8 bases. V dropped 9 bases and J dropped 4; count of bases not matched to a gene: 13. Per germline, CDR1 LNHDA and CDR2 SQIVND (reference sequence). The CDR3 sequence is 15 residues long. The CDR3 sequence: CARWGRDRPLYGYTF. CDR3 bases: TGTGCCAGGTGGGGCCGGGACAGGCCACTCTATGGCTACACCTTC.

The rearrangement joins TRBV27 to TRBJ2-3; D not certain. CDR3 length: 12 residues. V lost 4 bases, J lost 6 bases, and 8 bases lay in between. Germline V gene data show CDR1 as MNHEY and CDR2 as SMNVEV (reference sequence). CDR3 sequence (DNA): TGTGCCAGCAGTTCCACCCGGGATACGCAGTATTTT. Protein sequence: CASSSTRDTQYF.

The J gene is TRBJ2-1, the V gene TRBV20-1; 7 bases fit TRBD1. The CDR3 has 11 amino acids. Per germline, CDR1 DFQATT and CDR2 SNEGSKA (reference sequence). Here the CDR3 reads CRGQSYNEQFF. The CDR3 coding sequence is TGCAGGGGACAGTCCTACAATGAGCAGTTCTTC.

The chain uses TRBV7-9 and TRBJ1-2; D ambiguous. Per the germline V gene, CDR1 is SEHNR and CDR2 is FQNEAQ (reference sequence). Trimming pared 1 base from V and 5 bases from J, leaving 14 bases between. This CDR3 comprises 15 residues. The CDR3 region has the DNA TGTGCCAGCAGCTTAGAGGGCGAGAAGCGGTATGGCTACACCTTC. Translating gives CASSLEGEKRYGYTF.

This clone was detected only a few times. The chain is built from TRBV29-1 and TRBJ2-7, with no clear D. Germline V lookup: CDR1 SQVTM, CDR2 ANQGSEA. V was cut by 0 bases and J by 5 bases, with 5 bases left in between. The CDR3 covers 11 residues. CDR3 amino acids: CSVEDLHEQYF. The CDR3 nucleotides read TGCAGCGTTGAAGATCTCCACGAGCAGTACTTC.

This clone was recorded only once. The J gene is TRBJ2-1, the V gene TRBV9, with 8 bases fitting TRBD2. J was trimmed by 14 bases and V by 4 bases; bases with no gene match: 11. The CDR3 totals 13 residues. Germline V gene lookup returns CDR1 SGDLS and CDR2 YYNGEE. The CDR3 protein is CASSPLTSGGKFF. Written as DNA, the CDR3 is TGTGCCAGCAGCCCGTTAACTAGCGGCGGTAAGTTCTTC.

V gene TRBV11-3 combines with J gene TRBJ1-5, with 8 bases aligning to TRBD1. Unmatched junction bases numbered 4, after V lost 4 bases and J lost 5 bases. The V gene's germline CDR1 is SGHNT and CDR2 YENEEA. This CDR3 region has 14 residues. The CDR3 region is CASSWTGIDQPQHF. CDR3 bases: TGTGCCAGCAGCTGGACAGGGATTGATCAGCCCCAGCATTTT.